These 4 T cell receptor beta chains originate from one sample sequenced in a study of T cell responses to AZD1222 COVID-19 vaccine (dated by TCRdb to about 2021). Library creation used the immunoSEQ multiplex PCR assay. What TCRdb holds here is the immuneACCESS table cut down to in-frame rearrangements. Part of the clones is not present; checked against another copy, under half of the missing clones reflect an unresolved V gene, and the others are unexplained. The sample yields roughly 70,000 clones; roughly 80% were counted once. The ten largest account for over 5% of the sample. The intended sense of this specimen's time point label: baseline before first vaccination. The input for sequencing was peripheral blood, taken on day 0 of AZD1222 vaccination. The receptors come from an adult in good health.

This chain links TRBV11-1 with TRBJ1-1, with D uncertain. The germline CDR1 and CDR2 sequences are SGHAT and FQDESV (reference sequence). The V and J ends lost 5 bases and 0 bases respectively, with 13 bases between them. This CDR3 is built from 15 residues. CDR3 region: CASSPLVNVNTEAFF. The CDR3 DNA reads as TGTGCCAGCAGCCCCCTCGTGAATGTGAACACTGAAGCTTTCTTT.

The chain uses TRBV19 and TRBJ1-1; unclear D gene. This CDR3 comprises 13 residues. Germline CDR1 is LNHDA and CDR2 is SQIVND (reference sequence). Trimming shortened V by 6 bases and J by 11 bases, and 19 bases separated the two germline ends. The CDR3 protein is CASSLGWNVVAFF. DNA of the CDR3: TGTGCCAGTAGCCTCGGATGGAACGTAGTGGCTTTCTTT.

The chain recombines TRBV7-9 with TRBJ1-2; no reliable D call. CDR1 and CDR2 (germline): SEHNR, FQNEAQ (reference sequence). The length of the CDR3 is 13 residues. The V end was cut by 3 bases, the J end by 6 bases, with 11 bases between. The CDR3 bases are TGTGCCAGCAGCTTCATTCGGGTGGATGGCTACACCTTC. Amino acids: CASSFIRVDGYTF.

V and J are TRBV12-3 or TRBV12-4 and TRBJ2-1; D perhaps matches TRBD2 (5 bases). V lost 4 bases, J lost 5 bases, and 9 bases lay in between. The CDR3 is made up of 13 amino acids. The CDR3 region is CASSYGSHNEQFF. The CDR3 nucleotides are TGTGCCAGCAGTTATGGGAGTCACAATGAGCAGTTCTTC.